The 19 T cell receptor beta chains below all came from one sample that was sequenced in a study of T-cell memory formation after mild COVID-19. One entry per CDR3 protein, called by TCRdb with MiXCR from the 5' RACE reads. The sample holds about 400,000 distinct CDR3 sequences, about 22% seen once. What was sequenced was PBMCs or a T cell subset sorted from them (not recorded which). All receptors come from an adult woman who had mild COVID-19 (a few samples of this study predate the infection). Cell type and time point are not known.

This clonotype was seen a handful of times. V and J are TRBV5-1 and TRBJ2-3, with 7 bases identical to TRBD2. From germline, CDR1 is SGHRS and CDR2 YFSETQ. Trimming took 0 bases from V and 1 from J; bases not matched to a gene: 5. There are 16 residues in the CDR3. Here the CDR3 reads CASSLGLAERTDTQYF. CDR3 nucleotides: TGCGCCAGCAGCTTGGGTCTAGCGGAACGCACAGATACGCAGTATTTT.

In this sample, this clonotype turned up a few times. This chain links TRBV10-3 with TRBJ2-6; D is unresolved. The CDR3 is 17 amino acids. The germline V gene has CDR1 ENHRY and CDR2 SYGVKD. Trimming pared 0 bases from V and 0 bases from J, leaving 9 bases between. The CDR3 sequence: CAISESGGLSGANVLTF. In DNA, the CDR3 is TGTGCCATCAGTGAGTCAGGCGGCCTCTCTGGGGCCAACGTCCTGACTTTC.

CDR3 amino acids: CASSLFIAGAGELFF. The CDR3 nucleotides read TGTGCCAGCAGCTTGTTCATAGCGGGAGCCGGGGAGCTGTTTTTT. V gene TRBV7-9 combines with J gene TRBJ2-2, with 9 bases matching TRBD2. Germline CDR1 reads SEHNR; CDR2 reads FQNEAQ (reference sequence). The CDR3 is 15 amino acids. V dropped 3 bases and J dropped 6; count of bases not matched to a gene: 5.

This clonotype was detected many times. The chain couples TRBV29-1 to TRBJ1-1; the D is unclear. This CDR3 has 14 residues. Germline CDR1 reads SQVTM; CDR2 reads ANQGSEA. Between the trimmed V and J ends, which lost 5 bases and 1 base, there was a span of 14 bases. The CDR3, as DNA: TGCAGCGTTCGGGCCCCAAGAACGAACACTGAAGCTTTCTTT. Translating it yields CSVRAPRTNTEAFF. Full variable domain (remainder filled in from reference TRBV29-1 and TRBJ1-1): SAVISQKPSRDICQRGTSLTIQCQVDSQVTMMFWYRQQPGQSLTLIATANQGSEATYESGFVIDKFPISRPNLTFSTLTVSNMSPEDSSIYLCSVRAPRTNTEAFFGQGTRLTVV.

The chain is built from TRBV7-9 and TRBJ2-3; TRBD2 might be the D (5 bases). V was shortened by 2 bases and J by 7 bases, with 16 bases between the two germline ends. Germline CDR1 SEHNR, CDR2 FQNEAQ (reference sequence). The CDR3 runs 15 residues. In DNA form, the CDR3 reads TGTGCCAGCAGCTTAATCGGGGAAAGCACGAATACGCAGTATTTT. Translating it yields CASSLIGESTNTQYF.

This chain links TRBV6-5 with TRBJ2-7, with 8 positions matching TRBD2. Losses at the gene ends were 4 bases for V and 7 bases for J; bases not matched to a gene: 9. The CDR3 length is 14 residues. Germline V gene lookup returns CDR1 MNHEY and CDR2 SVGAGI. The CDR3 protein is CASSFQREPWEQYF. In DNA form, the CDR3 reads TGTGCCAGCAGTTTCCAGCGGGAGCCGTGGGAGCAGTACTTC.

The CDR3 here is CASLSWGTNEKLFF. The DNA of the CDR3 is TGTGCCAGCCTTTCTTGGGGGACTAATGAAAAACTGTTTTTT. J is TRBJ1-4 and V is TRBV6-1, with D tentatively TRBD1 (5 bases). From germline, CDR1 is MNHNS and CDR2 SASEGT. Trimming removed 8 bases at V and 2 bases at J, with 12 bases between. This CDR3 contains 14 residues.

This clonotype was seen only a few times. The chain links TRBV7-2 to TRBJ2-1; 7 nucleotides match TRBD2. After removal of 4 bases from V and 1 base from J, the junction contained 7 bases not matched to a gene. From germline, CDR1 is SGHTA and CDR2 FQGNSA. CDR3 size: 16 residues. CDR3 in amino acids: CASSSRGGSSYNEQFF. CDR3 nucleotide sequence: TGTGCCAGCAGCTCCCGGGGCGGGAGTTCCTACAATGAGCAGTTCTTC.

In this sample, this clonotype turned up a few times. V usage is TRBV9 and J usage is TRBJ2-3; a weak D match, TRBD2 (7 bases). Germline CDR1 reads SGDLS; CDR2 reads YYNGEE. The CDR3 spans 14 residues. Deletions cut 0 bases from V and 7 bases from J, with 12 bases between. CDR3 amino acids: CASSVGGGANTQYF. CDR3 sequence (DNA): TGTGCCAGCAGCGTAGGTGGGGGGGCGAATACGCAGTATTTT.

This clonotype was seen more than once but under ten times. The chain joins TRBV20-1 to TRBJ2-3; TRBD1 agrees at 8 bases. V was pared by 1 base and J by 2 bases, with 8 bases of the junction left unmatched. Germline loops: CDR1 DFQATT, CDR2 SNEGSKA (reference sequence). The CDR3 extends over 16 amino acids. The chain's CDR3 is CSARVRGQGLTDTQYF. CDR3 sequence (DNA): TGCAGTGCTAGAGTACGAGGACAGGGACTCACAGATACGCAGTATTTT.

The chain combines TRBV12-5 with TRBJ2-2, with D uncertain. Germline V CDR1 and CDR2: LGHNT, FRNRAP. The CDR3 consists of 12 residues. Trimming took 4 bases from V and 6 from J, leaving 6 bases between them. CDR3 in DNA: TGTGCTAGTGGTTCCTGGGCCGGGGAGCTGTTTTTT. It yields the protein CASGSWAGELFF.

The V gene is TRBV6-5, the J gene TRBJ1-1; no definite D call. The V and J ends lost 2 bases and 7 bases respectively, with 11 bases between them. Germline V gives CDR1 MNHEY, CDR2 SVGAGI. CDR3 length: 13 residues. The CDR3 loop reads CASSYRGLNEAFF. The CDR3 DNA is TGTGCCAGCAGTTACCGGGGATTGAATGAAGCTTTCTTT.

This sequence joins TRBV4-1 and TRBJ2-3; D unclear. This CDR3 is 14 amino acids long. The germline V gene encodes CDR1 MGHRA and CDR2 YSYEKL. V was trimmed by 0 bases and J by 6 bases, leaving 10 bases between them. The CDR3 here is CASSQDPLSDTQYF. DNA for the CDR3: TGCGCCAGCAGCCAAGATCCTCTGTCTGATACGCAGTATTTT.

The chain carries TRBV20-1 and TRBJ1-6; D may be TRBD1 (5 bases). CDR1 and CDR2 (germline): DFQATT, SNEGSKA (reference sequence). Trimming took 6 bases from V and 10 from J, leaving 22 bases between them. The CDR3 runs to 15 residues. The CDR3 sequence: CSAPAGKGISSPLHF. The CDR3, as DNA: TGCAGTGCCCCAGCCGGTAAGGGGATATCATCACCCCTCCACTTT.

This clonotype was counted between two and nine times. The genes are TRBV4-2 and TRBJ2-2; 7 bases match TRBD1. J lost 6 bases, V lost 0 bases, and 16 bases had no gene match. The CDR3 contains 19 residues. Germline values: CDR1 LGHNA, CDR2 YNFKEQ. DNA of the CDR3: TGTGCCAGCAGCCAAGATAGGCAGGGTCCGACAGGGTACTCCGGGGAGCTGTTTTTT. Amino acid sequence: CASSQDRQGPTGYSGELFF.

V usage is TRBV4-1 and J usage is TRBJ1-2; the match to TRBD1 covers 7 bases. Germline loops: CDR1 MGHRA, CDR2 YSYEKL. This CDR3 has 17 amino acids. V lost 1 base, J lost 1 base, and 9 bases stayed unmatched. CDR3 in amino acids: CASSQVLKGAGNYGYTF. The CDR3, as DNA: TGCGCCAGCAGCCAAGTTCTCAAGGGGGCGGGTAACTATGGCTACACCTTC.

The gene calls are TRBV12-3 or TRBV12-4 and TRBJ1-1; 9 nucleotides align to TRBD1. V was clipped by 4 bases and J by 5 bases; unmatched bases: 8. The CDR3 has 15 amino acids. The CDR3 DNA follows: TGTGCCAGCAGTTCGACAGGGGGAGGTCGGACTGAAGCTTTCTTT. The encoded protein is CASSSTGGGRTEAFF.

The rearrangement links TRBV24-1 to TRBJ2-1; 10 bases line up with TRBD1. V lost 7 bases, J lost 6 bases, and 5 bases stayed unmatched. Germline values: CDR1 KGHDR, CDR2 SFDVKD. This CDR3 has 14 residues. For the CDR3, the DNA is TGTGCCACCAGCTACGGGACAGGGGCCAATGAGCAGTTCTTC. This gives the protein CATSYGTGANEQFF.

The chain joins TRBV7-9 to TRBJ1-1, with 9 bases aligning to TRBD1. Germline V gene data show CDR1 as SEHNR and CDR2 as FQNEAQ (reference sequence). J was trimmed by 5 bases and V by 0 bases; bases with no gene match: 4. This CDR3 contains 15 residues. The CDR3 DNA is TGTGCCAGCAGCTTAGCTGGGACAGGGAGAACTGAAGCTTTCTTT. Translation: CASSLAGTGRTEAFF.